A selection of T cell receptor beta chains follows, all from one sample in a study of shared clonotypes between healthy human individuals. Produced via immunoSEQ multiplex PCR; TCRdb's table is partial and in-frame only. Of around 1.5 million clones in the sample, 95% to 99% are singletons; the top ten hold about 0.4%. The sequencing sample was made of naive CD4+ T cells sorted from blood. All receptors come from a man aged 30 to 45 in good health. Each CDR3 is given with its conserved first and last residue. Fields, in order: clone size, V gene, D gene, J gene, CDR3 DNA, CDR3 protein. The D gene is left open where the match is weak. Expanded clones get a size class; other rows say once, few or many, or leave the size out.

size: .
V: TRBV5-1
D: .
J: TRBJ2-4
DNA: TGCGCCAGCAGCTTGATTGGGGGCCGCGGAGCCAAAAACATTCAGTACTTC
CDR3: CASSLIGGRGAKNIQYF

size: .
V: TRBV5-6
D: .
J: TRBJ2-1
DNA: TGTGCCAGCAGCTCCCTCCAGGGGAGCGGAAATGAGCAGTTCTTC
CDR3: CASSSLQGSGNEQFF

size: .
V: TRBV5-8
D: TRBD1
J: TRBJ1-5
DNA: TGTGCCAGCAGCTTAAGGGGGCGGCCGGCGCTGCCCCAGCATTTT
CDR3: CASSLRGRPALPQHF

size: .
V: TRBV15
D: .
J: TRBJ2-7
DNA: TGTGCCACCAGCAGAGCTCGCGACTACGAGCAGTACTTC
CDR3: CATSRARDYEQYF

size: .
V: TRBV19
D: .
J: TRBJ1-5
DNA: TGTGCCAGTAGTCCCAGGGGAGGTCAGCCCCAGCATTTT
CDR3: CASSPRGGQPQHF

size: .
V: TRBV28
D: .
J: TRBJ1-5
DNA: TGTGCCAGCAGCCTGATCCCTAGCAATCAGCCCCAGCATTTT
CDR3: CASSLIPSNQPQHF

size: .
V: TRBV27
D: .
J: TRBJ2-4
DNA: TGTGCCAGCAGTCAAAACCCTAGAGCCAAAAACATTCAGTACTTC
CDR3: CASSQNPRAKNIQYF

size: .
V: TRBV19
D: TRBD1
J: TRBJ2-3
DNA: TGTGCCAGTAGTACTTTGGGACAGGGCACAGATACGCAGTATTTT
CDR3: CASSTLGQGTDTQYF

size: .
V: TRBV5-8
D: TRBD1
J: TRBJ1-2
DNA: TGTGCCAGCAGACGGGACAGTTTCATCTATGGCTACACCTTC
CDR3: CASRRDSFIYGYTF

size: .
V: TRBV27
D: .
J: TRBJ2-1
DNA: TGTGCCAGCAGTAGACAGGGGCCGGGACTAGGCCGTTATGTCGTCAATGAGCAGTTCTTC
CDR3: CASSRQGPGLGRYVVNEQFF

size: .
V: TRBV5-1
D: .
J: TRBJ1-4
DNA: TGCGCCAGCAGCTTGTCCGCCAGCAATGAAAAACTGTTTTTT
CDR3: CASSLSASNEKLFF

size: once
V: TRBV9
D: .
J: TRBJ2-6
DNA: TGTGCCAGCAGCGCGTACTCTGGGGCCAACGTCCTGACTTTC
CDR3: CASSAYSGANVLTF

size: .
V: TRBV9
D: .
J: TRBJ1-3
DNA: TGTGCCAGCAGCGTATATGGAGGGGACTCTGGAAACACCATATATTTT
CDR3: CASSVYGGDSGNTIYF

size: .
V: TRBV5-8
D: TRBD1
J: TRBJ2-7
DNA: TGTGCCAGCAGTTTGGGACAGGGCCTACCCTACGAGCAGTACTTC
CDR3: CASSLGQGLPYEQYF

size: .
V: TRBV7-2
D: TRBD1
J: TRBJ2-7
DNA: TGTGCCAGCAGCTGGGGACAGGGAGCCTACGAGCAGTACTTC
CDR3: CASSWGQGAYEQYF

size: .
V: TRBV5-1
D: .
J: TRBJ2-1
DNA: TGCGCCAGCAGCTTGACGGGGGTCCCGCACAATGAGCAGTTCTTC
CDR3: CASSLTGVPHNEQFF

size: .
V: TRBV11-3
D: .
J: TRBJ2-7
DNA: TGTGCCAGCAGCCCCGGTGGGAAGGGGGATTCTCACGAGCAGTACTTC
CDR3: CASSPGGKGDSHEQYF

size: .
V: TRBV5-1
D: .
J: TRBJ2-2
DNA: TGCGCCAGCAGCTGGGACAAGAACACCGGGGAGCTGTTTTTT
CDR3: CASSWDKNTGELFF

size: .
V: TRBV10-1
D: .
J: TRBJ2-2
DNA: TGCGCCAGCAGAAGTGGCGCAGGCTCGAACACCGGGGAGCTGTTTTTT
CDR3: CASRSGAGSNTGELFF

size: .
V: TRBV10-2
D: .
J: TRBJ2-5
DNA: TGCGCCAGCACGGGGTTAAATCAAGAGACCCAGTACTTC
CDR3: CASTGLNQETQYF

size: .
V: TRBV28
D: TRBD1
J: TRBJ2-7
DNA: TGTGCCAGCAGACCATCGGTTTGGACAGGGTCTTACGAGCAGTACTTC
CDR3: CASRPSVWTGSYEQYF

size: .
V: TRBV2
D: TRBD1
J: TRBJ1-5
DNA: TGTGCCAGCAGTGAAGTTACAGGGGAACAGCCCCAGCATTTT
CDR3: CASSEVTGEQPQHF

size: .
V: TRBV7-2
D: .
J: TRBJ1-3
DNA: TGTGCCAGCAGCTTCCGACCTCAGGGAAACACCATATATTTT
CDR3: CASSFRPQGNTIYF

size: .
V: TRBV2
D: .
J: TRBJ1-1
DNA: TGTGCCAGCAGTTCACAGGGTATGGGAGCTTTCTTT
CDR3: CASSSQGMGAFF

size: .
V: TRBV15
D: TRBD2
J: TRBJ2-4
DNA: TGTGCCACCAGCAGAGTGGTGGGAGCGGGGGCCAAAAACATTCAGTACTTC
CDR3: CATSRVVGAGAKNIQYF

size: .
V: TRBV15
D: .
J: TRBJ1-5
DNA: TGTGCCACCAGCAGAGCAATCGAAGCAGGGGGCAATCAGCCCCAGCATTTT
CDR3: CATSRAIEAGGNQPQHF

size: once
V: TRBV18
D: .
J: TRBJ2-5
DNA: TGTGCCAGCTCACCACCACTGGTACAGGAAGAGACCCAGTACTTC
CDR3: CASSPPLVQEETQYF

size: .
V: TRBV9
D: TRBD2
J: TRBJ2-1
DNA: TGTGCCAGCAGCGTAGGGGGCTGGCGGGAGGACCCCTCCTACAATGAGCAGTTCTTC
CDR3: CASSVGGWREDPSYNEQFF

size: .
V: TRBV5-5
D: .
J: TRBJ2-1
DNA: TGTGCCAGCAGCCTCGGGGGACTCTCCTACAATGAGCAGTTCTTC
CDR3: CASSLGGLSYNEQFF

size: .
V: TRBV9
D: .
J: TRBJ2-3
DNA: TGTGCCAGCAGCCCAAGAATGGGGACCTCTCTCACAGATACGCAGTATTTT
CDR3: CASSPRMGTSLTDTQYF

size: .
V: TRBV10-2
D: TRBD2
J: TRBJ2-7
DNA: TGCGCCAGCAGTGATGGGCTAGCGGGAAGGTGGTACTACGAGCAGTACTTC
CDR3: CASSDGLAGRWYYEQYF

size: once
V: TRBV5-4
D: .
J: TRBJ2-7
DNA: TGTGCCAGCAGCTTGCTCGGCGGTGTGCAGTACTTC
CDR3: CASSLLGGVQYF

size: .
V: TRBV19
D: .
J: TRBJ2-5
DNA: TGTGCCAGTAGTATTATCATGTCTGAGACCCAGTACTTC
CDR3: CASSIIMSETQYF

size: .
V: TRBV7-2
D: .
J: TRBJ2-3
DNA: TGTGCCAGCAGCCTGTCCCACCGCACAGATACGCAGTATTTT
CDR3: CASSLSHRTDTQYF

size: once
V: TRBV28
D: TRBD2
J: TRBJ2-6
DNA: TGTGCCGTCCCGACTAGCGAGGACCTCTCTGGGGCCAACGTCCTGACTTTC
CDR3: CAVPTSEDLSGANVLTF

size: .
V: TRBV6-5
D: .
J: TRBJ2-1
DNA: TGTGCCAGCAGCCCCGCAGGCTATGAGCAGTTCTTC
CDR3: CASSPAGYEQFF

size: .
V: TRBV23-1
D: .
J: TRBJ2-4
DNA: TGCGCCAGCAGTCAATCCAGGGAGTTGAGGAACATTCAGTACTTC
CDR3: CASSQSRELRNIQYF

size: .
V: TRBV9
D: .
J: TRBJ2-5
DNA: TGTGCCAGCAGCGTAGGCCTAACAGGGACGGCAGAGACCCAGTACTTC
CDR3: CASSVGLTGTAETQYF

size: .
V: TRBV5-1
D: TRBD1
J: TRBJ1-2
DNA: TGCGCCAGCAGCTTGGCCTCAGGGGGCAATAACTATGGCTACACCTTC
CDR3: CASSLASGGNNYGYTF

size: .
V: TRBV11-2
D: .
J: TRBJ2-2
DNA: TGTGCCAGCAGCTTTCACGGGAGAGGGGCCGGGGAGCTGTTTTTT
CDR3: CASSFHGRGAGELFF

size: .
V: TRBV7-2
D: .
J: TRBJ1-5
DNA: TGTGCCAGCAGCTTCCCGAACAGTCAGCCCCAGCATTTT
CDR3: CASSFPNSQPQHF

size: once
V: TRBV6-6
D: .
J: TRBJ2-2
DNA: TGTGCCAGCAGTTACAACAGACAGGACACCGGGGAGCTGTTTTTT
CDR3: CASSYNRQDTGELFF

size: .
V: TRBV18
D: .
J: TRBJ2-7
DNA: TGTGCCAGCTCACCCGAAGGGCTAGGGCAGTACTTC
CDR3: CASSPEGLGQYF

size: .
V: TRBV30
D: TRBD1
J: TRBJ1-5
DNA: TGTGCCTGGAGTCGCCGGGACAGAGGCAATCAGCCCCAGCATTTT
CDR3: CAWSRRDRGNQPQHF